Reported below is one TCR beta chain. Its cognate antigen is unknown. Other nucleotide sequences from this sample produce the same CDR3. The V end lost 0 bases, the J end lost 4 bases, and 6 bases lay between the germline ends. The V gene's germline CDR1 is SGDLS and CDR2 YYNGEE. This CDR3 spans 13 amino acids. Profiled with immunoSEQ multiplex PCR; TCRdb holds only in-frame clones, not every one. Found here are 14,000 or so clones, 76% of them singletons; the top ten hold about 15%. This entry is derived from a study of OX40 agonist ivuxolimab in advanced cancers. Study context: Ivuxolimab, an agonistic anti-OX40 (CD134) antibody, was given to patients. A male proportion of about 84% was recorded, with mean age approximately 57 years and range roughly 23 to 85.

Notes on the study in general: In the 0.1 to 3.0 mg/kg range, CD4+ and CD8+ blood T cells had expanded clonally by week 6.

This sequence originates from an adult with an advanced solid tumor such as melanoma, head and neck, liver or kidney cancer. This chain connects TRBV9 to TRBJ2-3; D is unclear. Specimen: CD4+ or CD8+ T cells sorted from blood, collected in a trial of the OX40 agonist ivuxolimab. CDR3 protein: CASSVGGSDTQYF. DNA of the CDR3: TGTGCCAGCAGCGTAGGAGGCTCAGATACGCAGTATTTT.